The 17 T cell receptor beta chains in this list originate from one sample, sequenced in a study of OX40 agonist ivuxolimab in advanced cancers. The method was immunoSEQ multiplex PCR; TCRdb's version includes in-frame clones alone and lacks a portion of them. The repertoire holds 45,000 to 50,000 clones, approximately 90% seen once, with 15% to 20% in the top ten. The specimen comprised CD4+ or CD8+ T cells sorted from blood, sampled in a trial of the OX40 agonist ivuxolimab. These TCRs come from an adult with an advanced solid tumor such as melanoma, head and neck, liver or kidney cancer.

The chain combines TRBV28 with TRBJ2-7; perhaps TRBD1 as D (6 bases). Between the trimmed V and J ends, which lost 5 bases and 4 bases, there was a span of 15 bases. CDR1 is MDHEN, CDR2 SYDVKM, per germline. The CDR3 consists of 14 residues. CDR3 in amino acids: CASSPVVGGYEQYF. The CDR3 DNA follows: TGTGCCAGCAGTCCCGTCGTAGGGGGATACGAGCAGTACTTC.

This chain links TRBV11-1 with TRBJ1-2, with D tentatively TRBD1 (5 bases). V was clipped by 8 bases and J by 5 bases, with 15 bases between them. The CDR3 consists of 13 residues. Germline V gene data show CDR1 as SGHAT and CDR2 as FQDESV (reference sequence). The CDR3 DNA sequence: TGTGCCAGCTCCAGTCCGGAGGGGTATGGCTACACCTTC. Translating it yields CASSSPEGYGYTF.

The chain employs TRBV27 and TRBJ2-7, with D hard to call. The CDR3 spans 13 residues. V was trimmed by 0 bases and J by 0 bases, leaving 3 bases between them. Germline CDR1 MNHEY, CDR2 SMNVEV (reference sequence). In DNA, the CDR3 is TGTGCCAGCAGTTTATCCCACTCCTACGAGCAGTACTTC. Its translation is CASSLSHSYEQYF.

V is TRBV7-2 and J is TRBJ2-2; 14 bases agree with TRBD2. CDR1 is SGHTA and CDR2 is FQGNSA in the germline V gene. V lost 4 bases and J lost 4; bases outside the gene matches: 8. This CDR3 region has 18 residues. CDR3 amino acids: CASSSWGLAGAPTGELFF. CDR3 nucleotides: TGTGCCAGCAGCTCATGGGGACTAGCGGGGGCACCCACCGGGGAGCTGTTTTTT.

This chain connects TRBV4-1 to TRBJ2-1; TRBD1 agrees at 9 bases. The CDR3 spans 16 residues. Germline V gene lookup returns CDR1 MGHRA and CDR2 YSYEKL. Germline trimming cut 4 bases from V and 4 bases from J; bases unmatched to any gene: 8. The chain's CDR3 is CASSLGQGYNYNEQFF. The DNA of the CDR3 is TGCGCCAGCAGCCTGGGACAGGGATATAATTACAATGAGCAGTTCTTC.

The V gene is TRBV9, the J gene TRBJ2-3, with 8 bases aligning to TRBD2. There are 17 residues in the CDR3. Germline CDR1 is SGDLS and CDR2 is YYNGEE. Germline trimming cut 4 bases from V and 2 bases from J; bases unmatched to any gene: 12. DNA for the CDR3: TGTGCCAGCAGCCCACTCCCCGGGACTAGTATCACAGATACGCAGTATTTT. Amino acid sequence: CASSPLPGTSITDTQYF.

In regard to this clone: This sample also contains other DNA sequences that code for the same CDR3. The chain has TRBV19 and TRBJ2-3; no clear D gene. CDR3 length: 13 amino acids. Trimming stripped 3 bases from V and 3 bases from J, with 7 bases between. The V gene's germline CDR1 is LNHDA and CDR2 SQIVND (reference sequence). The CDR3 nucleotides are TGTGCCAGTAGTATTGGCGGTACAGATACGCAGTATTTT. Its protein is CASSIGGTDTQYF.

The V and J genes are TRBV19 and TRBJ2-2; the match to TRBD2 covers 13 bases. Germline values: CDR1 LNHDA, CDR2 SQIVND (reference sequence). The V gene end was trimmed by 9 bases and the J gene end by 5 bases; junction bases not matched to a gene: 6. The CDR3 extends over 15 amino acids. CDR3 nucleotides: TGTGCCAGCGGACTAGCGGGGGCTCTTACCGGGGAGCTGTTTTTT. Translating it yields CASGLAGALTGELFF. The variable domain in full, completed from reference TRBV19 and TRBJ2-2, reads DGGITQSPKYLFRKEGQNVTLSCEQNLNHDAMYWYRQDPGQGLRLIYYSQIVNDFQKGDIAEGYSVSREKKESFPLTVTSAQKNPTAFYLCASGLAGALTGELFFGEGSRLTVL.

The chain has TRBV6-5 and TRBJ2-3; D is unclear. Germline CDR1 is MNHEY and CDR2 is SVGAGI. There are 14 residues in the CDR3. Between the trimmed V and J ends, which lost 5 bases and 2 bases, there was a span of 11 bases. CDR3 bases: TGTGCCAGCAGTACATTCGTCCCCACAGATACGCAGTATTTT. This encodes CASSTFVPTDTQYF.

The chain carries TRBV2 and TRBJ1-2; 7 bases are shared with TRBD1. The V segment lost 9 bases and the J segment 8 bases; nucleotides outside the gene matches: 12. The CDR3 length is 13 residues. Germline V gene lookup returns CDR1 SNHLY and CDR2 FYNNEI. The CDR3 spells CARLTGKTEGYTF. CDR3 sequence (DNA): TGTGCCAGGTTGACAGGGAAGACTGAGGGCTACACCTTC.

The chain joins TRBV9 to TRBJ2-5, with D hard to call. The assigned J gene may be wrong: the sequence end matches TRBJ2-7 better. Germline values: CDR1 SGDLS, CDR2 YYNGEE. The length of the CDR3 is 14 residues. This CDR3 is CASSGTDPTYEQYF. The CDR3, as DNA: TGTGCCAGCAGCGGAACGGACCCTACCTACGAGCAGTACTTC.

This chain uses TRBV6-1 with TRBJ1-5; maybe TRBD1 (5 bases). The ends were cut back, 0 bases at V and 6 bases at J, with 12 bases in the middle. Germline loops: CDR1 MNHNS, CDR2 SASEGT. The CDR3 sequence is 15 residues long. The CDR3: CASSEAPGSPQPQHF. CDR3 sequence (DNA): TGTGCCAGCAGTGAAGCCCCAGGGAGTCCTCAGCCCCAGCATTTT.

This clone was recorded only once. The chain uses TRBV7-9 and TRBJ2-7; no firm D call. The CDR3 extends over 11 amino acids. The germline gives CDR1 SEHNR, CDR2 FQNEAQ (reference sequence). Trimming took off 3 bases at V and 6 bases at J, with 6 bases between the two ends. CDR3 nucleotides: TGTGCCAGCAGCTTTAGTTCCGAGCAGTACTTC. This codes for CASSFSSEQYF.

The V gene is TRBV18, the J gene TRBJ1-1; TRBD1 matches at 8 bases. In germline, CDR1 is KGHSH, CDR2 LQKENI. V was pared by 6 bases and J by 4 bases, with 10 bases of the junction left unmatched. The CDR3 loop spans 15 amino acids. This CDR3 is CASSFTADRGTEAFF. CDR3 coding DNA: TGTGCCAGCTCTTTCACAGCAGACAGGGGCACTGAAGCTTTCTTT.

This clone is termed medium-sized. The gene calls are TRBV2 and TRBJ2-3; D is undetermined. The V gene lost 5 bases and the J gene lost 5 bases, with 14 bases spanning the gap. This CDR3 is 14 amino acids long. Germline V gene lookup returns CDR1 SNHLY and CDR2 FYNNEI. The CDR3 spells CASSSLSSGDTQYF. Written as DNA, the CDR3 is TGTGCCAGCAGTAGTTTGTCTTCAGGAGATACGCAGTATTTT.

The rearrangement links TRBV19 to TRBJ2-1; 13 bases match TRBD2. Germline V CDR1 and CDR2: LNHDA, SQIVND (reference sequence). This CDR3 has 18 amino acids. Trimming at V came to 6 bases and at J to 3 bases, leaving 11 bases not matched to a gene. This CDR3 reads CASRATSGRAGGYNEQFF. For the CDR3, the DNA is TGTGCCAGTAGGGCAACTAGCGGGAGGGCCGGAGGCTACAATGAGCAGTTCTTC.

The chain uses TRBV5-6 and TRBJ2-3, with D tentatively TRBD1 or TRBD2 (7 bases each). The germline V gene has CDR1 SGHDT and CDR2 YYEEEE. The CDR3 is made up of 15 amino acids. The V end lost 1 base, the J end lost 4 bases, and 13 bases lay between the germline ends. CDR3 coding DNA: TGTGCCAGCAGCTTGAAGACAGGGAGGGCAGATACGCAGTATTTT. Residues: CASSLKTGRADTQYF.